The 12 T cell receptor beta chains given below trace back to one sample, sequenced in a study of blood T cell repertoires in COVID-19. TCRdb keeps only in-frame clones here, not all; method: immunoSEQ multiplex PCR. Seen here are 120,000 or so clones, over 75% observed once, and the top ten hold 25% to 30%. Sequencing was performed on peripheral blood. The receptors originated from a woman of 80 years or more with acute or convalescent COVID-19.

This chain joins TRBV7-2 and TRBJ1-5; D might be TRBD1 (6 bases). With 3 bases removed from V and 8 bases from J, the gap between germline ends came to 14 bases. This CDR3 is built from 14 residues. Germline assignment: CDR1 SGHTA and CDR2 FQGNSA. This CDR3 is CASSFLGGGEPQHF. DNA of the CDR3: TGTGCCAGCAGCTTCTTAGGGGGAGGGGAGCCCCAGCATTTT.

The chain is built from TRBV7-9 and TRBJ2-7; D possibly corresponds to TRBD1 (6 bases). In germline, CDR1 is SEHNR, CDR2 FQNEAQ (reference sequence). V was clipped by 8 bases and J by 6 bases, with 17 bases between them. The CDR3 sequence is 13 residues long. The CDR3 region is CASGNRVPLEQYF. CDR3 coding DNA: TGTGCCAGCGGCAACAGGGTCCCTCTCGAGCAGTACTTC.

This clone was seen just once. DNA of the CDR3: TGTGCCAGCTCACCATACCGGGGCCAAGAGACCCAGTACTTC. It yields the protein CASSPYRGQETQYF. This chain connects TRBV18 to TRBJ2-5; D possibly corresponds to TRBD2 (5 bases). Germline assignment: CDR1 KGHSH and CDR2 LQKENI. The CDR3 sequence is 14 residues long. Trimming removed 2 bases from V and 1 base from J, with 8 bases in between. Full variable domain (rest looked up from reference TRBV18 and TRBJ2-5): NAGVMQNPRHLVRRRGQEARLRCSPMKGHSHVYWYRQLPEEGLKFMVYLQKENIIDESGMPKERFSAEFPKEGPSILRIQQVVRGDSAAYFCASSPYRGQETQYFGPGTRLLVL.

The CDR3 here is CASSLAWGVIWETQYF. The CDR3 region has the DNA TGTGCCAGCAGCTTAGCGTGGGGGGTCATCTGGGAGACCCAGTACTTC. This chain joins TRBV7-2 and TRBJ2-5, with TRBD2 as a possible D gene (6 bases). The CDR3 runs 16 residues. CDR1 SGHTA and CDR2 FQGNSA come from the germline V gene. V was pared by 0 bases and J by 5 bases, with 16 bases between.

The CDR3 DNA sequence: TGTGCCAGCAGCCGTACCGCGGGACTAGCGGGGGGGCCGAACATTCAGTACTTC. It specifies CASSRTAGLAGGPNIQYF. The rearrangement links TRBV7-6 to TRBJ2-4; 16 bases agree with TRBD2. The length of the CDR3 is 18 residues. Germline CDR1 and CDR2: SGHVS and FNYEAQ. The V gene end was trimmed by 5 bases and the J gene end by 7 bases; junction bases not matched to a gene: 11. Looking up the rest from reference TRBV7-6 and TRBJ2-4 gives the full variable domain: GAGVSQSPRYKVTKRGQDVALRCDPISGHVSLYWYRQALGQGPEFLTYFNYEAQQDKSGLPNDRFSAERPEGSISTLTIQRTEQRDSAMYRCASSRTAGLAGGPNIQYFGAGTRLSVL.

This chain links TRBV29-1 with TRBJ1-5; 7 bases align to TRBD1. Trimming at V came to 6 bases and at J to 4 bases, leaving 3 bases not matched to a gene. Germline CDR1 SQVTM, CDR2 ANQGSEA. The CDR3 sequence is 12 residues long. This CDR3 reads CSVRDSNQPQHF. Here the CDR3 DNA reads TGCAGCGTCCGGGACAGTAATCAGCCCCAGCATTTT.

This chain links TRBV4-1 with TRBJ1-2, with D possibly TRBD1 on 5 matching bases. CDR1 MGHRA and CDR2 YSYEKL come from the germline V gene. V was trimmed by 0 bases and J by 8 bases, leaving 13 bases between them. The CDR3 extends over 14 amino acids. The CDR3 DNA reads TGCGCCAGCAGCCAAGAAAGGGGAGGGGTCGGCTACACCTTC. Protein sequence: CASSQERGGVGYTF.

The J gene is TRBJ2-7, the V gene TRBV2; 9 bases map to TRBD2. V gave up 1 base and J gave up 6 bases; unmatched junction bases: 7. CDR3 length equals 15 residues. CDR1 is SNHLY and CDR2 is FYNNEI in the germline V gene. CDR3 nucleotide sequence: TGTGCCAGCAGTGAAGTCGGGGGACTAGCCACCGAGCAGTACGTC. This encodes CASSEVGGLATEQYV.

This clone has just a few counts. V gene TRBV7-9 combines with J gene TRBJ1-1; the D is unclear. Germline V gene data show CDR1 as SEHNR and CDR2 as FQNEAQ (reference sequence). Trimming left V 5 bases short and J 0 bases short, with 10 bases between. This CDR3 region has 14 residues. CDR3 in amino acids: CASSPGPLNTEAFF. CDR3 bases: TGTGCCAGCAGCCCAGGTCCTCTGAACACTGAAGCTTTCTTT.

As to this clone: Other DNA sequences within the sample encode an identical CDR3. The chain links TRBV7-9 to TRBJ1-1; 7 bases line up with TRBD1. This CDR3 has 14 amino acids. The germline V gene encodes CDR1 SEHNR and CDR2 FQNEAQ (reference sequence). V lost 3 bases to trimming and J lost 1 base; unmatched junction nucleotides: 2. The CDR3 sequence: CASSLGDRNTEAFF. CDR3 nucleotide sequence: TGTGCCAGCAGCTTGGGGGACAGGAACACTGAAGCTTTCTTT.

The genes are TRBV7-2 and TRBJ1-5, with 7 bases that match TRBD1. V shed 1 base and J 2 bases; nucleotides not matched to a gene: 8. Germline V CDR1 and CDR2: SGHTA, FQGNSA. The CDR3 is made up of 17 amino acids. DNA of the CDR3: TGTGCCAGCAGCTTAGTTCCCACAGGGGTCGGCAATCAGCCCCAGCATTTT. It codes for CASSLVPTGVGNQPQHF.

The V call is TRBV4-3, the J call TRBJ1-2; 7 bases agree with TRBD1. V dropped 3 bases and J dropped 3; count of bases not matched to a gene: 7. This CDR3 spans 15 amino acids. Germline CDR1 LGHNA, CDR2 YSLEER. The CDR3 loop is CASSQTGQDDYGYTF. The CDR3 region has the DNA TGCGCCAGCAGCCAGACCGGACAGGATGACTATGGCTACACCTTC.